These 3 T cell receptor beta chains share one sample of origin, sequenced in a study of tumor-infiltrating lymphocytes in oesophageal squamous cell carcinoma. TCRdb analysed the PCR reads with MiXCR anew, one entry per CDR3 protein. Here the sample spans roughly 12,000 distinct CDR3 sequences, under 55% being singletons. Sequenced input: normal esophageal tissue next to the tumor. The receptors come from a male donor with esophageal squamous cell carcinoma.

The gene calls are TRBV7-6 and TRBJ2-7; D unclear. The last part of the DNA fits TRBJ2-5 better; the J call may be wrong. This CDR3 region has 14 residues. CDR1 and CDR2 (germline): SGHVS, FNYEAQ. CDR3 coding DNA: TGTGCCAGCAGCTTATTTGCGAACCAAGAGACCCAGTACTTC. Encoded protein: CASSLFANQETQYF.

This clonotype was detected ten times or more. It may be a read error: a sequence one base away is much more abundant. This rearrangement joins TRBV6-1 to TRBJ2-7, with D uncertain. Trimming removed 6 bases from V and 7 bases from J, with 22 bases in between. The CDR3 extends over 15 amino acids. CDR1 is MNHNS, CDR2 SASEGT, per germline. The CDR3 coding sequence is TGTGCCAGCAGCGTTTCCGTAGGCTCCTACAATGAGCAGTACTTC. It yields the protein CASSVSVGSYNEQYF.

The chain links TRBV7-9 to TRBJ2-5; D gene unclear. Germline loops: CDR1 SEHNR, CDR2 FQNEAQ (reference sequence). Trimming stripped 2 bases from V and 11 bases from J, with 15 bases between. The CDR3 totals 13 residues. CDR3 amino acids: CASSLPSSNEQYF. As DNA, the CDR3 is TGTGCCAGCAGCTTACCTAGTTCCAATGAGCAGTACTTC.